This T cell receptor beta chain was recorded in a study of cytomegalovirus exposure and HLA in healthy donors. Points from the study as a whole: Reportedly, cytomegalovirus status was diagnosed with high sensitivity and specificity. A later analysis revealed that TCR association rates differed between HLA loci, peaking at DRB1 and bottoming out at HLA-C.

The CDR3 has 11 residues. Germline CDR1 DFQATT, CDR2 SNEGSKA (reference sequence). V lost 4 bases and J lost 7, with 9 bases in between. About this clone itself: What it recognizes is unknown.

Vbeta (60) and Jbeta (13) primers were used in the PCR. TCRdb's copy holds only in-frame clones and misses some; the assay was immunoSEQ multiplex PCR. The sample lists some 95,000 clones, 70% to 75% occurring once. The sequence derives from a young woman in good health and CMV-seropositive. Sequencing input: PBMCs. J is TRBJ2-3 and V is TRBV20-1, with no clear D. The CDR3 sequence: CSATWANTQYF. The CDR3 DNA follows: TGCAGTGCTACTTGGGCTAATACGCAGTATTTT.